One T cell receptor (beta chain) is described in this entry. The specificity of this receptor is unknown. Within one base of it there is no much larger clone, and no base qualities were kept. The ophthalmopathy patients had moderately to severely active disease, with a Clinical Activity Score of 3 or higher, a NOSPECS grade of 4 or higher, and a disease duration of less than 3 months. Patients with other autoimmune diseases, uncontrolled infections, pregnancy or lactation were excluded. Clinical symptoms, serum thyroxine, TRAb, thyroid ultrasound and orbital computed tomography formed the basis of the diagnosis. PBMCs were isolated from around 10 ml of fresh peripheral blood by Ficoll-Paque density gradient centrifugation. Total RNA was extracted with Trizol reagent and quality-checked on an Agilent 2100 Bioanalyzer. Sequences DFQATT (CDR1) and SNEGSKA (CDR2) are obtained from the germline V gene (reference sequence). The CDR3 measures 14 amino acids from cysteine to phenylalanine. Of all the DNA, just the CDR3 is kept, 42 bases in frame from base 1. The V and J ends are trimmed by 5 bases and 1 base, leaving 14 bases between them.

The record originates from a study of Graves' ophthalmopathy and Graves' hyperthyroidism (dated by TCRdb to the late 2010s). For the study in its entirety: Peripheral blood was collected before any treatment was given, at the time of initial diagnosis. The study used signatures of the TCR beta repertoire to tell Graves' ophthalmopathy apart from Graves' hyperthyroidism and to predict which patients would progress to ophthalmopathy. In total, 135 blood samples were TCR-sequenced: 40 to 45 ophthalmopathy, approximately 80 hyperthyroidism and roughly 17 hyperthyroidism-to-ophthalmopathy patients. To explore V-J signatures that distinguish ophthalmopathy from hyperthyroidism, a discovery set of more than 90 patients was enrolled, made up of over 40 with ophthalmopathy and fewer than 60 with stable hyperthyroidism. An independent validation cohort comprised some 19 hyperthyroidism patients and roughly 15 patients who later progressed from hyperthyroidism to ophthalmopathy. T-cell repertoires of thyroid tissue and blood were compared in 5 or 6 hyperthyroidism patients. After sampling, hyperthyroidism patients received methimazole starting at 30 mg daily, and ophthalmopathy patients received high-dose intravenous methylprednisolone. What the study reported, not specific to this receptor: Sample size was not statistically predetermined, and group allocation was not concealed from the investigators. The 13-signature model separated ophthalmopathy from stable hyperthyroidism with approximately 85% sensitivity and about 81% specificity in cross-validation, and 80%/75% in the test set. Among expanded thyroid clonotypes with frequency above 0.001, most also showed up in blood, which suggests that blood repertoires may reflect the thyroid immune response. In validation, the model predicted ophthalmopathy progression with about 71% sensitivity and approximately 75% specificity; around twelve predicted patients were CT-confirmed with GO in a median of about 7.1 months.

TCR beta CDR3 regions were amplified from RNA transcripts for repertoire sequencing. The first round of RT-PCR was done with HTBI primers and the Qiagen OneStep RT-PCR kit, and was followed by a second round of multiplex PCR, then size selection and purification. Libraries were sequenced on an Illumina HiSeq2000 using paired-end 100 bp reads. The published analysis was carried out like this. SOAPnuke was used to process the reads, removing any read that contained adapters or uncalled bases, had a mean Phred below 15, or lacked an exact match to the constant primer or identifier. COPE v1.2.5 was used to merge high-quality paired reads. Clonotypes were defined as unique nucleotide sequences and were aligned to IMGT TRB V, D and J references using MiTCR v1.1. Only V-J combinations with frequency above 0.0001 were analysed, covering over 98% of repertoires. For each V-J combination, a TCR clonal expansion and chaos score was defined as the ratio of F50 clonal expansion to chaos observed in the TCRdist matrix. Features were reduced by Welch's t-statistics and random forest to 10 to 15 V-J combinations, which fed a naive Bayes classifier. Thyroid-blood repertoire similarity was quantified with the Morisita-Horn index. In-frame beta chains were kept once TCRdb had trimmed the public reads at Q25 with fastp and called clones with MiXCR. Rows merge per CDR3 protein into single entries with the most common DNA and genes. The V and J calls were not made by the authors but by TCRdb's processing. Recorded for this sample are about 240,000 distinct CDR3 sequences; approximately 42% of them occurred a single time. The top ten hold less than 50% of the sample.

The rearrangement combines TRBV20-1 with TRBJ2-5; the D segment may tentatively be TRBD1 or TRBD2, each giving 5 matched bases. The origin of this receptor is an adult man with Graves' ophthalmopathy. The sample was peripheral blood. The CDR3 reads CSAPSYRPQETQYF. The nucleotides are TGCAGTGCTCCTAGCTACAGGCCCCAAGAGACCCAGTACTTC.